Each of the 26 T cell receptor beta chains below was sequenced from the same sample in a study of STAT5B mutations in CD4+ large granular lymphocyte leukemia. Method: immunoSEQ multiplex PCR; TCRdb's copy keeps in-frame clones and lacks some. This sample yields about 33,000 clones, of which around 90% are seen a single time; 3.4% belongs to the top ten. Sequenced input: CD4+ T cells from blood buffy coats. The source is a human donor in good health.

This chain joins TRBV19 and TRBJ1-5; possibly TRBD1 for D (5 bases). Germline CDR1 LNHDA, CDR2 SQIVND (reference sequence). The CDR3 totals 13 residues. Trimming removed 5 bases at V and 7 bases at J, with 12 bases between. Here the CDR3 DNA reads TGTGCCAGTAGTCCAGGGCGAGGCCAGCCCCAGCATTTT. Protein: CASSPGRGQPQHF.

This clone was seen a few times. This chain connects TRBV4-3 to TRBJ2-7, with 7 positions matching TRBD1. The CDR3 has 13 amino acids. The junction had 5 bases not matched to a gene; V was cut back by 3 bases and J by 6 bases. Germline V gene data show CDR1 as LGHNA and CDR2 as YSLEER. The DNA of the CDR3 is TGCGCCAGCAGCCAGGACAGGTTACTCGAGCAGTACTTC. Protein: CASSQDRLLEQYF.

The chain combines TRBV5-6 with TRBJ2-5, with TRBD1 identical over 8 bases. Looked up from germline, CDR1 is SGHDT and CDR2 is YYEEEE. V lost 5 bases to trimming and J lost 5 bases; unmatched junction nucleotides: 5. The CDR3 is 13 amino acids. In DNA, the CDR3 is TGTGCCAGCAGTCCAGGGGGCTTGGAGACCCAGTACTTC. Amino acids: CASSPGGLETQYF.

The chain joins TRBV28 to TRBJ1-5; D is perhaps TRBD1 (5 bases). The V and J ends lost 2 bases and 2 bases respectively, with 13 bases between them. The germline V gene has CDR1 MDHEN and CDR2 SYDVKM. The CDR3 totals 16 residues. The CDR3 sequence: CASSLAPQGGNQPQHF. In nucleotides, the CDR3 is TGTGCCAGCAGTTTAGCCCCCCAGGGCGGCAATCAGCCCCAGCATTTT.

The chain employs TRBV7-6 and TRBJ2-3, with D unresolved. Germline CDR1 and CDR2: SGHVS and FNYEAQ. Trimming removed 1 base from V and 0 bases from J, with 11 bases in between. This CDR3 contains 16 residues. CDR3 DNA sequence: TGTGCCAGCAGCTTAGGAGTTTTTTATAGCACAGATACGCAGTATTTT. This codes for CASSLGVFYSTDTQYF.

The rearrangement uses TRBV28 and TRBJ1-4, with TRBD1 as a possible D gene (6 bases). Germline CDR1 and CDR2: MDHEN and SYDVKM. There are 16 residues in the CDR3. The V end was cut by 5 bases, the J end by 7 bases, with 20 bases between. The CDR3: CASSPPGHQSIEKLFF. CDR3 DNA sequence: TGTGCCAGCAGTCCGCCGGGACACCAATCAATTGAAAAACTGTTTTTT. The full variable domain, rest sourced from reference TRBV28 and TRBJ1-4, is DVKVTQSSRYLVKRTGEKVFLECVQDMDHENMFWYRQDPGLGLRLIYFSYDVKMKEKGDIPEGYSVSREKKERFSLILESASTNQTSMYLCASSPPGHQSIEKLFFGSGTQLSVL.

V usage is TRBV2 and J usage is TRBJ2-2; TRBD2 is a possible D gene (6 bases). This CDR3 spans 13 amino acids. CDR1 and CDR2 (germline): SNHLY, FYNNEI. V lost 10 bases to trimming and J lost 0 bases, with 9 bases between them. CDR3 sequence reads: CATAGPNTGELFF. In DNA form, the CDR3 reads TGTGCCACAGCGGGCCCGAACACCGGGGAGCTGTTTTTT.

This clone was observed a single time. The chain combines TRBV9 with TRBJ2-3, with 7 bases fitting TRBD2. V lost 3 bases, J lost 4 bases, and 5 bases stayed unmatched. The CDR3 is 14 residues long. Germline CDR1 reads SGDLS; CDR2 reads YYNGEE. This CDR3 is CASSGAGVADTQYF. CDR3 sequence (DNA): TGTGCCAGCAGCGGGGCGGGAGTGGCAGATACGCAGTATTTT.

J is TRBJ2-3 and V is TRBV6-5, with D uncertain. The ends were cut back, 8 bases at V and 0 bases at J, with 12 bases in the middle. The length of the CDR3 is 14 residues. The germline V gene has CDR1 MNHEY and CDR2 SVGAGI. The CDR3, as DNA: TGTGCCAGCCGTCGCGCTATTAGCACAGATACGCAGTATTTT. This encodes CASRRAISTDTQYF.

V usage is TRBV5-1 and J usage is TRBJ2-1; 10 positions match TRBD2. Germline values: CDR1 SGHRS, CDR2 YFSETQ. The junction had 5 bases not matched to a gene; V was cut back by 4 bases and J by 4 bases. The CDR3 is made up of 15 amino acids. The CDR3 protein is CASSPGLARYNEQFF. The CDR3 nucleotides read TGCGCCAGCAGCCCGGGACTAGCGCGGTACAATGAGCAGTTCTTC.

The chain recombines TRBV5-1 with TRBJ2-1; D assignment may be TRBD1 or TRBD2 (5 bases each). CDR1 is SGHRS and CDR2 is YFSETQ in the germline V gene. The CDR3 totals 15 residues. V was trimmed by 0 bases and J by 0 bases, leaving 7 bases between them. The chain's CDR3 is CASSLGGDSYNEQFF. The CDR3 region has the DNA TGCGCCAGCAGCTTGGGAGGGGACTCCTACAATGAGCAGTTCTTC. The whole variable domain, filled in from reference TRBV5-1 and TRBJ2-1, reads KAGVTQTPRYLIKTRGQQVTLSCSPISGHRSVSWYQQTPGQGLQFLFEYFSETQRNKGNFPGRFSGRQFSNSRSEMNVSTLELGDSALYLCASSLGGDSYNEQFFGPGTRLTVL.

This chain links TRBV7-9 with TRBJ2-3, with D unclear. The CDR3 length is 14 residues. CDR1 is SEHNR and CDR2 is FQNEAQ in the germline V gene (reference sequence). The germline V and J ends were trimmed by 0 bases and 3 bases, with 7 bases remaining between them. CDR3 nucleotide sequence: TGTGCCAGCAGCTTAGCCAGGTCAACAGATACGCAGTATTTT. Translation: CASSLARSTDTQYF. Full variable domain (remainder filled in from reference TRBV7-9 and TRBJ2-3): DTGVSQNPRHKITKRGQNVTFRCDPISEHNRLYWYRQTLGQGPEFLTYFQNEAQLEKSRLLSDRFSAERPKGSFSTLEIQRTEQGDSAMYLCASSLARSTDTQYFGPGTRLTVL.

The sample holds a few counts of this clone. The chain combines TRBV29-1 with TRBJ2-5; 11 bases match TRBD2. This CDR3 comprises 13 residues. CDR1 is SQVTM and CDR2 is ANQGSEA in the germline V gene. V shed 7 bases and J 4 bases; nucleotides not matched to a gene: 5. CDR3 amino acids: CSGGLAVGETQYF. Here the CDR3 DNA reads TGCAGCGGGGGACTAGCGGTGGGAGAGACCCAGTACTTC.

The rearrangement links TRBV5-4 to TRBJ2-1; no firm D call. Trimming cost V 3 bases and J 0 bases, with 10 bases left between them. The V gene's germline CDR1 is SGHNT and CDR2 YYREEE (reference sequence). This CDR3 contains 15 residues. CDR3 region: CASSSSKSSYNEQFF. CDR3 nucleotide sequence: TGTGCCAGCAGCTCCTCAAAGAGCTCCTACAATGAGCAGTTCTTC.

In this sample, this clone turned up once. The J gene is TRBJ2-1, the V gene TRBV19, with a weak D call TRBD2 (6 bases). The V gene lost 2 bases and the J gene lost 0 bases, with 8 bases spanning the gap. The CDR3 sequence is 15 residues long. Germline-derived CDR1 and CDR2 are LNHDA and SQIVND (reference sequence). This chain's CDR3 is CASSITSFSYNEQFF. CDR3 DNA: TGTGCCAGTAGTATAACTAGCTTCTCCTACAATGAGCAGTTCTTC.

V and J are TRBV27 and TRBJ2-1; 10 nucleotides align to TRBD2. The CDR3 runs 17 residues. V lost 3 bases, J lost 6 bases, and 11 bases stayed unmatched. Germline values: CDR1 MNHEY, CDR2 SMNVEV (reference sequence). CDR3 sequence reads: CASSFPPSSGSSNEQFF. Here the CDR3 DNA reads TGTGCCAGCAGTTTTCCCCCTTCTAGCGGGAGTAGCAATGAGCAGTTCTTC.

CDR3 bases: TGTGCCAGCAGTTTTGGACTAGCGGGAGTACCTTTAGATACGCAGTATTTT. This translates into CASSFGLAGVPLDTQYF. The chain links TRBV28 to TRBJ2-3; 13 bases fit TRBD2. The CDR3 runs 17 residues. Germline assignment: CDR1 MDHEN and CDR2 SYDVKM. V dropped 3 bases and J dropped 5; count of bases not matched to a gene: 8.

The chain combines TRBV7-2 with TRBJ2-7; 12 nucleotides agree with TRBD2. Germline V gene data show CDR1 as SGHTA and CDR2 as FQGNSA. The V segment lost 5 bases and the J segment 7 bases; nucleotides outside the gene matches: 9. The CDR3 runs 15 residues. The CDR3 here is CASSETSGGQLEQYF. CDR3 coding DNA: TGTGCCAGCAGCGAAACTAGCGGGGGGCAACTGGAGCAGTACTTC.

The rearrangement links TRBV27 to TRBJ1-1; TRBD1 matches 8 bases. This CDR3 spans 13 amino acids. V shed 3 bases and J 4 bases; nucleotides not matched to a gene: 1. The germline CDR1 and CDR2 sequences are MNHEY and SMNVEV (reference sequence). The CDR3, as DNA: TGTGCCAGCAGTTTTGACAGGGGCACTGAAGCTTTCTTT. Translating gives CASSFDRGTEAFF.

The CDR3, as DNA: TGCGCCAGCAGCTTACGGCGGCCGTCTGGGGCCAACGTCCTGACTTTC. Translating gives CASSLRRPSGANVLTF. This rearrangement joins TRBV5-1 to TRBJ2-6; no clear D gene. V lost 2 bases and J lost 1, with 10 bases in between. The CDR3 runs 16 residues. CDR1 and CDR2 from the germline V gene are SGHRS and YFSETQ.

The chain couples TRBV18 to TRBJ2-7; 10 bases are shared with TRBD1. Per germline, CDR1 KGHSH and CDR2 LQKENI. The J segment lost 2 bases and the V segment lost 3 bases, leaving 7 bases of the junction unmatched. This CDR3 region has 16 residues. This CDR3 reads CASSPSGTGVAYEQYF. CDR3 bases: TGTGCCAGCTCACCGTCCGGGACAGGGGTAGCCTACGAGCAGTACTTC.

V usage is TRBV11-2 and J usage is TRBJ2-7, with a possible D match to TRBD2 (7 bases). Germline V lookup: CDR1 SGHAT, CDR2 FQNNGV. The V end was cut by 5 bases, the J end by 1 base, with 27 bases between. The CDR3 runs to 19 residues. CDR3 bases: TGTGCCAGCAGCCCTAGGGGGAGGGGAGGAAGCCCTAGATCCTACGAGCAGTACTTC. Its translation: CASSPRGRGGSPRSYEQYF.

The gene calls are TRBV4-3 and TRBJ2-1; TRBD1 is a possible D gene (5 bases). The V gene lost 3 bases and the J gene lost 3 bases, with 12 bases spanning the gap. Germline CDR1 reads LGHNA; CDR2 reads YSLEER. The CDR3 totals 15 residues. The CDR3 bases are TGCGCCAGCAGCCAGAGCAGGGCTGTCTACAATGAGCAGTTCTTC. It is translated as CASSQSRAVYNEQFF.

This chain links TRBV28 with TRBJ2-7; D is perhaps TRBD1 (6 bases). CDR1 and CDR2 from the germline V gene are MDHEN and SYDVKM. The CDR3 is made up of 14 amino acids. Trimming took off 5 bases at V and 2 bases at J, with 13 bases between the two ends. CDR3 in amino acids: CASSPGHPPYEQYF. CDR3 coding DNA: TGTGCCAGCAGTCCGGGACACCCTCCCTACGAGCAGTACTTC.

This sequence joins TRBV9 and TRBJ1-1; D call uncertain. From germline, CDR1 is SGDLS and CDR2 YYNGEE. This CDR3 region has 14 residues. Trimming pared 3 bases from V and 3 bases from J, leaving 12 bases between. CDR3 residues: CASSASLSYTEAFF. The CDR3 region has the DNA TGTGCCAGCAGCGCCTCCCTATCCTACACTGAAGCTTTCTTT.

This clone was picked up a small number of times. Here the CDR3 DNA reads TGTGCCAGTAGTATACAGGGGTATAGCAATCAGCCCCAGCATTTT. Amino acid sequence: CASSIQGYSNQPQHF. The chain carries TRBV19 and TRBJ1-5, with D perhaps TRBD1 (6 bases). The length of the CDR3 is 15 residues. Germline-derived CDR1 and CDR2 are LNHDA and SQIVND (reference sequence). The V gene lost 2 bases and the J gene lost 0 bases, with 8 bases spanning the gap.